Here is one T cell receptor (beta chain) with its context. Authors' analysis steps: By means of reference gene primer amplification, nucleated cell counts were estimated. Produced via immunoSEQ multiplex PCR; TCRdb's table is partial and in-frame only. That table supplies the V and J calls and clone size; D and trimming were determined from the DNA. The data contain 200,000 to 250,000 clones, about 85% of them seen just once; the ten biggest clones take up 5% to 6.5%. The data stem from a study of blood T cell repertoires in COVID-19. Study summary: Italy, Spain and the United States were the sources of the convalescent and acute COVID-19 samples. From T cells, B-cell-depleted T cells, or PBMCs came the material, which was cDNA or gDNA.

The junction had 5 bases not matched to a gene; V was cut back by 1 base and J by 1 base. CDR1 SGHVS and CDR2 FNYEAQ come from the germline V gene. The CDR3 is made up of 16 amino acids. Sequencing used peripheral blood. This chain connects TRBV7-6 to TRBJ2-3, with TRBD2 matching over 7 bases. This receptor was obtained from a woman in her sixties or seventies who had recovered from COVID-19. In DNA form, the CDR3 reads TGTGCCAGCAGCTTAGAGCCTAGCGGACGCACAGATACGCAGTATTTT. This sequence encodes CASSLEPSGRTDTQYF.